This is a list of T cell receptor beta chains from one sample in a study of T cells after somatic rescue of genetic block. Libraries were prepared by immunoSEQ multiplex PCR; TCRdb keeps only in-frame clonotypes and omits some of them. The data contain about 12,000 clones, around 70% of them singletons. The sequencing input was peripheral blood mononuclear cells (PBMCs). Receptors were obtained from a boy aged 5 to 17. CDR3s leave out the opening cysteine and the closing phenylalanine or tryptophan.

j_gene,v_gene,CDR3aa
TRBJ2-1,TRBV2,ASSDWGSYNEQF
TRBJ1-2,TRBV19,ASKSVGYT
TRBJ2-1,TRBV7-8,ASSGGKAYNEQF
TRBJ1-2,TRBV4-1,ASSQEGFLANYGYT
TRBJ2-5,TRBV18,ASSPFGLGEETQY
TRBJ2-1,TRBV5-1,ASRGLAGGSSYNEQF
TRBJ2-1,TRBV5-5,ASSSSMGSYNEQF
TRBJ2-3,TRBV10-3,AISELAAKDTQY
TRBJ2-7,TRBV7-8,ASSFLAGGPYEQY
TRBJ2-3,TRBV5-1,ASSFSTSGVTDTQY
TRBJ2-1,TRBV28,ASSLTGNANNEQF
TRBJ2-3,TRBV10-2,ASTARTDTQY
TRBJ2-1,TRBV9,ASSVAPSGRAAVEQF
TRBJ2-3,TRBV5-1,ASSLLMGLTDTQY
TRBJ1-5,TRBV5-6,ASSLKTGAGRNQPQH
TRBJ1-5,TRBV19,ASSLQAYQPQH
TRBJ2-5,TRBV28,ASSLYPTGGTQY
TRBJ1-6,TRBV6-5,APQGNNSPLH
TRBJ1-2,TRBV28,ASSHPDRASFYGYT
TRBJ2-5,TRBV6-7,ASSYPRQGEETQY
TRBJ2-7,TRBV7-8,ASSLILLGTGGYEQY
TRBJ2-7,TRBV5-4,ASSWDLGQASYEQY
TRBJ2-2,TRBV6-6,ASSTDTLPRELF